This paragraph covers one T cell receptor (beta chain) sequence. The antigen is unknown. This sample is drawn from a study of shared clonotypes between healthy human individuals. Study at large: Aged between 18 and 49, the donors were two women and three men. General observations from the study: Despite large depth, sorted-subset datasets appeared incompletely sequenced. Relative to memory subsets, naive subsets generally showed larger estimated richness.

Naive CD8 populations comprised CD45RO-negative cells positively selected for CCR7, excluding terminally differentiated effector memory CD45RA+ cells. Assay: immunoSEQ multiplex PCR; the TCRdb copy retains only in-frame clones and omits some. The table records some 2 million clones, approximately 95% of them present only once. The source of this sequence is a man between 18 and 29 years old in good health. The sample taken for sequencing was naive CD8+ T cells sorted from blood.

The chain's CDR3 is CASSYSIRLTGELFF. As DNA, the CDR3 is TGTGCCAGCAGTTACTCCATCAGGCTCACCGGGGAGCTGTTTTTT. V is TRBV6-5 and J is TRBJ2-2; D is ambiguous. Germline loops: CDR1 MNHEY, CDR2 SVGAGI. The CDR3 totals 15 residues. The V end lost 0 bases, the J end lost 4 bases, and 9 bases lay between the germline ends.